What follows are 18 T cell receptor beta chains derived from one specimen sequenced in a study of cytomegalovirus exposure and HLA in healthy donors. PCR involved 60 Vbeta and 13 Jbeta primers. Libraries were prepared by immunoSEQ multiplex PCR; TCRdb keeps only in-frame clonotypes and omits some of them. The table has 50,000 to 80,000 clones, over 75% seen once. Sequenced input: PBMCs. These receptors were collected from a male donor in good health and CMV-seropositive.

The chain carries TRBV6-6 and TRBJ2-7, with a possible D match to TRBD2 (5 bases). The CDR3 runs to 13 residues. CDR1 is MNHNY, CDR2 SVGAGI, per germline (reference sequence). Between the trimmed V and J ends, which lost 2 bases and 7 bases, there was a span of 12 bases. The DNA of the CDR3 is TGTGCCAGCAGTTACCTGACGGGGTATGAGCAGTACTTC. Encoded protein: CASSYLTGYEQYF.

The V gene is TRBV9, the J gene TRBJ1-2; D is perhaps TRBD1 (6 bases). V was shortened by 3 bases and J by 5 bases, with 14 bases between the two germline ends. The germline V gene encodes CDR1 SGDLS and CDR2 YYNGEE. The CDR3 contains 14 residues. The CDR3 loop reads CASSAGGARYGYTF. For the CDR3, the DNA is TGTGCCAGCAGCGCCGGGGGGGCTCGTTATGGCTACACCTTC.

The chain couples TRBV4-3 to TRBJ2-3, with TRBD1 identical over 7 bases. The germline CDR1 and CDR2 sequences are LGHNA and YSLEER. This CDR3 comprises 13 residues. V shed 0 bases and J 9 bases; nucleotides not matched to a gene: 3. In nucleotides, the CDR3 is TGCGCCAGCAGCCAAGATGAGACAGGGACGCAGTATTTT. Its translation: CASSQDETGTQYF.

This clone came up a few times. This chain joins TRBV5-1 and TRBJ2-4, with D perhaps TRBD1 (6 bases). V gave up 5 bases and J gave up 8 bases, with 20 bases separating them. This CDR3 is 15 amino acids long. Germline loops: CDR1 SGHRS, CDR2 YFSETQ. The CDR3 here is CASRQGWVDGDIQYF. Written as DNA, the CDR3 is TGCGCCAGCAGACAGGGATGGGTAGACGGGGACATTCAGTACTTC.

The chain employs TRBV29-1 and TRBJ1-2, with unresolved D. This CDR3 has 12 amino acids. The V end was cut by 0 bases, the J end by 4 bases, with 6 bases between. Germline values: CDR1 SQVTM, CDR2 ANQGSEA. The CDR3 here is CSVEENTYGYTF. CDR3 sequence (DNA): TGCAGCGTTGAAGAAAACACCTATGGCTACACCTTC.

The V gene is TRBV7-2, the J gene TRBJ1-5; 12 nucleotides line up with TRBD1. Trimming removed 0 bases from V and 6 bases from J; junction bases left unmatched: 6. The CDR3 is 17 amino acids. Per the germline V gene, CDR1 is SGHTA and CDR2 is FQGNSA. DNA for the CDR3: TGTGCCAGCAGCTTAGCGGCGTGGGGACAGGGGGCTCAGCCCCAGCATTTT. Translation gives CASSLAAWGQGAQPQHF.

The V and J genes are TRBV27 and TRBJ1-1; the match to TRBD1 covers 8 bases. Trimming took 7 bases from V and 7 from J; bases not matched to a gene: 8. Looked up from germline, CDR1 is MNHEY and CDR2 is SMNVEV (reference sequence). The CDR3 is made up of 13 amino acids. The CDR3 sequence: CASTEQGEGEAFF. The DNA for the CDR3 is TGTGCCAGCACAGAACAGGGGGAGGGTGAAGCTTTCTTT.

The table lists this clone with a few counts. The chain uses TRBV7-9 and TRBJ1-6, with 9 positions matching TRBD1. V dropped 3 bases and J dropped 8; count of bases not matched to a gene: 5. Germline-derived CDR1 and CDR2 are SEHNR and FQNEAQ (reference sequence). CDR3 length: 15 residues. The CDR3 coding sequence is TGTGCCAGCAGCTTCGGGACAGGGCTTTATTCACCCCTCCACTTT. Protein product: CASSFGTGLYSPLHF.

CDR3 coding DNA: TGTGCCAGCAGTGCCTTGGCAGGGGGCGCTTACGAAAAACTGTTTTTT. Amino acid sequence: CASSALAGGAYEKLFF. The rearrangement uses TRBV2 and TRBJ1-4; 8 bases map to TRBD1. Unmatched junction bases numbered 12, after V lost 4 bases and J lost 8 bases. Looked up from germline, CDR1 is SNHLY and CDR2 is FYNNEI. This CDR3 is built from 16 residues.

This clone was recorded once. CDR3 region: CASSSQVNTGELFF. The DNA of the CDR3 is TGTGCCAGCAGCTCACAGGTGAACACCGGGGAGCTGTTTTTT. V usage is TRBV7-9 and J usage is TRBJ2-2, with D perhaps matching TRBD1 (5 bases). The V end was cut by 4 bases, the J end by 1 base, with 7 bases between. Germline loops: CDR1 SEHNR, CDR2 FQNEAQ (reference sequence). This CDR3 has 14 residues.

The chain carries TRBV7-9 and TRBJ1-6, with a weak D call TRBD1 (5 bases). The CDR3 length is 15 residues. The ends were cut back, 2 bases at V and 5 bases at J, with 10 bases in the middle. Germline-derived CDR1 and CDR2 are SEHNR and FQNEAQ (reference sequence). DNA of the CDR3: TGTGCCAGCAGCTTAAGGCAGGGAAATAATTCACCCCTCCACTTT. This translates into CASSLRQGNNSPLHF.

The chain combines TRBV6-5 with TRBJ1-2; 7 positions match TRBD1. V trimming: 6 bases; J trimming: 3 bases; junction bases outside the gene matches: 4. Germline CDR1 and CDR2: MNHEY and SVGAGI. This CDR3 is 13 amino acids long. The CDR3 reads CASRPTGYYGYTF. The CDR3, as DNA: TGTGCCAGCAGACCGACAGGGTACTATGGCTACACCTTC.

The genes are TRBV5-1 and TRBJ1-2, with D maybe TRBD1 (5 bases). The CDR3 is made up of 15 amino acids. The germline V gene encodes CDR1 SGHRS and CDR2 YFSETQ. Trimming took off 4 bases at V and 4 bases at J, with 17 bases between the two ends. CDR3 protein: CASSAFSGRAYGYTF. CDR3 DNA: TGCGCCAGCAGCGCTTTCTCAGGGAGGGCCTATGGCTACACCTTC.

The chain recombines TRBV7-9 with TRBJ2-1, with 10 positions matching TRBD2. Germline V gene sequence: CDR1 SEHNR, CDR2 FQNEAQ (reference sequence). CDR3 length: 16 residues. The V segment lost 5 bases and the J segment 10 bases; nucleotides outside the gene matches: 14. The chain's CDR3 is CASSAIKAGGPREQFF. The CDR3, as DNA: TGTGCCAGCAGCGCCATTAAAGCGGGGGGGCCCCGAGAGCAGTTCTTC.

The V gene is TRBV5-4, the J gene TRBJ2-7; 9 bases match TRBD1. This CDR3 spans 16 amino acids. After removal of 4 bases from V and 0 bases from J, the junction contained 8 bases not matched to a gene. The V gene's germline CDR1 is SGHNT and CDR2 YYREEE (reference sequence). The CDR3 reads CASSPPGQGRSYEQYF. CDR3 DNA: TGTGCCAGCAGCCCCCCTGGACAGGGGCGCTCCTACGAGCAGTACTTC.

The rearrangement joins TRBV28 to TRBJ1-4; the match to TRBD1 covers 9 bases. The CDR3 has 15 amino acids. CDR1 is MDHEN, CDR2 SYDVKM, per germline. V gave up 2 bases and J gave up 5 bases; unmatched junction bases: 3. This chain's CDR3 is CASSLVGQGNEKLFF. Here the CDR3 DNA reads TGTGCCAGCAGTTTAGTCGGACAGGGGAATGAAAAACTGTTTTTT.

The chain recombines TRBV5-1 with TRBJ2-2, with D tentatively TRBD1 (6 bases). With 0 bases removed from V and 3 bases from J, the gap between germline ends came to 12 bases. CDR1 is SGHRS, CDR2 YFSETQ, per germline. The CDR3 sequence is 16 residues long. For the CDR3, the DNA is TGCGCCAGCAGCTTGGCTTTTCACAGGGACACCGGGGAGCTGTTTTTT. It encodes CASSLAFHRDTGELFF.

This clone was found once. The CDR3 nucleotides are TGTGCCAGTAGTATAGTTGGAAGACAGGACCAGCCCCAGCATTTT. Translated: CASSIVGRQDQPQHF. The chain couples TRBV19 to TRBJ1-5, with a tentative D call TRBD1 (6 bases). This CDR3 spans 15 amino acids. From germline, CDR1 is LNHDA and CDR2 SQIVND (reference sequence). V lost 1 base, J lost 7 bases, and 14 bases lay in between.